Listed below are T cell receptor beta chains from one sample, sequenced in a study of shared clonotypes between healthy human individuals. The assay was immunoSEQ multiplex PCR, and TCRdb's table has in-frame clones only and misses some. The data show 2 million to 2.5 million clones, with approximately 94% seen just once and 1% to 1.3% held by the top ten. Specimen: naive CD8+ T cells sorted from blood. Every receptor here comes from a man aged 18 to 29 in good health. Each CDR3 is given with its conserved first and last residue. A D gene is named only where the DNA matches it firmly. Clone size, where shown, is once, few, many, or a class for clones that have expanded.

J	size	V	D	DNA	CDR3
TRBJ1-2	.	TRBV28	.	TGTGCCAGCACCACCTTGAGGGCAGAAACGGGCTATGGCTACACCTTC	CASTTLRAETGYGYTF
TRBJ2-3	.	TRBV7-9	.	TGTGCCAGCTCGCGGACAGAAGGCACAGATACGCAGTATTTT	CASSRTEGTDTQYF
TRBJ1-2	.	TRBV15	TRBD1	TGTGCCACCAGCAGCCCGACAGGGGTTGACTATGGCTACACCTTC	CATSSPTGVDYGYTF
TRBJ2-2	.	TRBV5-6	.	TGTGCCAGCAGCTTGGGGGCAGGGTTTAACACCGGGGAGCTGTTTTTT	CASSLGAGFNTGELFF
TRBJ1-5	.	TRBV19	.	TGTGCCAGTAGTATGGTGGGCAATCAGCCCCAGCATTTT	CASSMVGNQPQHF
TRBJ2-2	.	TRBV5-4	TRBD1	TGTGCCAGCAGCTCGACAGGGGACACCGGGGAGCTGTTTTTT	CASSSTGDTGELFF
TRBJ1-2	.	TRBV7-9	.	TGTGCCAGCAGTAATTCGACTCTCGGCTATGGCTACACCTTC	CASSNSTLGYGYTF
TRBJ1-4	once	TRBV2	.	TGTGCCAGCAGTGAAGGGACAGCAACTAATGAAAAACTGTTTTTT	CASSEGTATNEKLFF
TRBJ2-1	once	TRBV7-9	TRBD2	TGTGCCAGCAGCTTGTCTGGGACTAGCGGGAAGAGCTCCTACAATGAGCAGTTCTTC	CASSLSGTSGKSSYNEQFF
TRBJ2-4	.	TRBV29-1	.	TGCAGCGCTTGGGCCGGACTAGCCAAAAACATTCAGTACTTC	CSAWAGLAKNIQYF
TRBJ1-1	.	TRBV6-5	.	TGTGCCAGCAGTCCCTCCGGACGGGGTGAAGCTTTCTTT	CASSPSGRGEAFF
TRBJ2-1	.	TRBV10-2	TRBD2	TGCGCCAGCAGTGATTGGTTAGCGGGAGGGAGTGAGCAGTTCTTC	CASSDWLAGGSEQFF
TRBJ2-3	.	TRBV5-8	TRBD2	TGTGCCAGCAGCAAAACTGGACTACGGCGGGGGGGCCTTCCAGATACGCAGTATTTT	CASSKTGLRRGGLPDTQYF
TRBJ2-2	.	TRBV11-2	TRBD1	TGTGCCAGCAGCTTAGGGATCGGGACAGGGTCCGGGGAGCTGTTTTTT	CASSLGIGTGSGELFF
TRBJ2-7	.	TRBV5-8	.	TGTGCCAGCAGCTTGCTCCCAGGGCCCGTCGAGCAGTACTTC	CASSLLPGPVEQYF
TRBJ1-4	.	TRBV5-1	TRBD1	TGCGCCAGCAGCTCGACAGGGTTTAGGGAAAAACTGTTTTTT	CASSSTGFREKLFF
TRBJ1-6	.	TRBV7-9	TRBD1	TGTGCCAGCAGCCAACAGGGGGTGGGGAGCTCACCCCTCCACTTT	CASSQQGVGSSPLHF
TRBJ2-1	.	TRBV11-2	TRBD2	TGTGCCAGCAGTCTAGCCCTAGCGGGAGGTGAGCAGTTCTTC	CASSLALAGGEQFF
TRBJ1-6	.	TRBV6-1	TRBD1	TGTGCCAGCAGTGAAGATCTGGGGACAGGGGGCTTCTCCTATAATTCACCCCTCCACTTT	CASSEDLGTGGFSYNSPLHF
TRBJ2-5	.	TRBV7-7	TRBD1	TGTGCTAGCAGCTCCTGGACAGGGGGCATGGAGACCCAGTACTTC	CASSSWTGGMETQYF
TRBJ1-4	.	TRBV11-2	TRBD1	TGTGCCAGCAGCCGGACAGGGGGTCAGGAAAAACTGTTTTTT	CASSRTGGQEKLFF
TRBJ1-4	.	TRBV5-1	TRBD1	TGCGCCAGCAGCTTGGAGGCAGGGGGTCCTAATGAAAAACTGTTTTTT	CASSLEAGGPNEKLFF
TRBJ1-3	.	TRBV4-1	.	TGCGCCAGCAGCCAAGACAGGTCCAGCTCTGGAAACACCATATATTTT	CASSQDRSSSGNTIYF
TRBJ2-1	.	TRBV11-2	.	TGTGCCAGCAGCTCCACCCCCACAGGTGAGCAGTTCTTC	CASSSTPTGEQFF
TRBJ2-7	.	TRBV5-5	.	TGTGCCAGCAGCTTGGGGACCGATACCTACGAGCAGTACTTC	CASSLGTDTYEQYF
TRBJ1-2	.	TRBV19	.	TGTGCCAGTAGTCTCGGGACTAACTATGGCTACACCTTC	CASSLGTNYGYTF
TRBJ1-2	once	TRBV14	.	TGTGCCAGCAGCCAAGTGGGGCAGCACGGGAGCTACACCTTC	CASSQVGQHGSYTF
TRBJ2-7	.	TRBV4-1	.	TGCGCCAGCAGCCAAAGATTGGGCGCACCCTACGAGCAGTACTTC	CASSQRLGAPYEQYF
TRBJ2-7	.	TRBV5-1	.	TGCGCCAGCAGCTTGGGGCGACAGGCGGCTGGCGAGCAGTACTTC	CASSLGRQAAGEQYF
TRBJ2-7	.	TRBV28	TRBD2	TGTGCCAGCAGTTTCTTCGGGAGCGGGGGATCCTACGAGCAGTACTTC	CASSFFGSGGSYEQYF
TRBJ2-7	.	TRBV7-6	.	TGTGCCAGCAGCCCGCTGACCGGAACCCTTTCCTACGGGCAGTACTTC	CASSPLTGTLSYGQYF
TRBJ2-7	.	TRBV30	.	TGTGCCTGGAGCTACGGCCGGGAGGAGCAGTACTTC	CAWSYGREEQYF
TRBJ2-3	once	TRBV2	TRBD1	TGTGCCAGCGTTTGGGACAGGGCCACAGATACGCAGTATTTT	CASVWDRATDTQYF
TRBJ2-3	.	TRBV4-1	.	TGCGCCAGCAGCCAAAGAGGGCAAGACACAGATACGCAGTATTTT	CASSQRGQDTDTQYF
TRBJ2-4	.	TRBV4-2	.	TGTGGAAATAGGAGGGCGGAGGAGGGGCGCACCCGTTTAGCCAAAAACATTCAGTACTTC	CGNRRAEEGRTRLAKNIQYF
TRBJ1-1	few	TRBV6-1	.	TGTGCCAGCCCTATGGTGGGAGACGCTGAAGCTTTCTTT	CASPMVGDAEAFF
TRBJ2-7	.	TRBV7-6	.	TGTGCCAGCAGCTTAGACAACACTCCCTACGAGCAGTACTTC	CASSLDNTPYEQYF
TRBJ2-2	.	TRBV28	.	TGTGCCAGCAGCCTCCGGGACCGATACACCGGGGAGCTGTTTTTT	CASSLRDRYTGELFF
TRBJ1-1	.	TRBV27	.	TGTGCCAGCAGTTTTGGTCAGGGGAACACTGAAGCTTTCTTT	CASSFGQGNTEAFF
TRBJ2-7	few	TRBV10-3	TRBD2	TGTGCCTGTCGGGGGCGGGAGGGCCACTACGAGCAGTACTTC	CACRGREGHYEQYF
TRBJ2-7	.	TRBV6-5	TRBD1	TGTGCCAGCAGTACTAATCCGGGACAGGAACACGAGCAGTACTTC	CASSTNPGQEHEQYF
TRBJ2-7	.	TRBV5-1	TRBD1	TGCGCCAGCAGGGAGGGGACAGGGGGTTCCTACGAGCAGTACTTC	CASREGTGGSYEQYF
TRBJ1-5	.	TRBV5-1	.	TGCGCCAGCAGCTTGGATGGCTTTTATAGCAATCAGCCCCAGCATTTT	CASSLDGFYSNQPQHF
TRBJ2-1	.	TRBV21-1	.	TGTGCCAGCAGCAAAGTGACTAGCGGGAGTCGCGATGAGCAGTTCTTC	CASSKVTSGSRDEQFF
TRBJ2-2	.	TRBV4-1	.	TGCGCCAGCAGCCCGCGGGTCACCGGGGAGCTGTTTTTT	CASSPRVTGELFF
TRBJ1-2	.	TRBV4-3	.	TGCGCCAGCAGCCAAGCCAAACAACAGACCCGAGAGTATGGCTACACCTTC	CASSQAKQQTREYGYTF
TRBJ2-7	.	TRBV10-3	.	TGTGCCATCCAAGAGGTTGAGGAGCAGTACTTC	CAIQEVEEQYF
TRBJ2-5	.	TRBV4-1	.	TGCGCCAGCAGCCAAGTGGTGGGAGGCCGGGAGACCCAGTACTTC	CASSQVVGGRETQYF
TRBJ2-7	.	TRBV27	.	TGTGCCAGCAGCTTGCTGGGGGCCTACGAGCAGTACTTC	CASSLLGAYEQYF
TRBJ2-1	.	TRBV2	TRBD2	TGTGCCAGCAGTGAAGTGTTAGTAGCGGGAGCGGGAAATGAGCAGTTCTTC	CASSEVLVAGAGNEQFF
TRBJ1-1	.	TRBV9	.	TGTGCCAGCAGCCCAGAGGGGAACACTGAAGCTTTCTTT	CASSPEGNTEAFF
TRBJ2-7	once	TRBV7-2	TRBD2	TGTGCCAGCAGCCGAACTAGCGGGAGGAAATCCTACGAGCAGTACTTC	CASSRTSGRKSYEQYF
TRBJ2-7	.	TRBV4-1	.	TGCGCCAGCAGCCCCCCCGGGGCGATCTACGAGCAGTACTTC	CASSPPGAIYEQYF
TRBJ1-1	.	TRBV5-1	TRBD1	TGCGCCAGCAGCGACGACCCAGGGGGGGAAGCTTTCTTT	CASSDDPGGEAFF
TRBJ1-2	.	TRBV6-1	.	TGTGCCAGCAGTGAGCCTCGGACAGTATTCTATGGCTACACCTTC	CASSEPRTVFYGYTF
TRBJ2-7	.	TRBV9	.	TGTGCCAGCAGCCCCCGACTGGGGACCTCCTACGAGCAGTACTTC	CASSPRLGTSYEQYF
TRBJ2-2	.	TRBV6-1	TRBD1	TGTGCCAGCAGCCCATGGACAGGGGTGACCGGGGAGCTGTTTTTT	CASSPWTGVTGELFF
TRBJ2-7	.	TRBV5-6	.	TGTGCCAGCAGCTCCCTTTTGGCCTCGGGGTACGAGCAGTACTTC	CASSSLLASGYEQYF
TRBJ2-1	.	TRBV6-1	TRBD2	TGTGCCAGCAGTGAAGAAGCGGGGGGATACAATGAGCAGTTCTTC	CASSEEAGGYNEQFF